This T cell receptor (beta chain) stems from a study of CD8+CD57+ T cells in acquired aplastic anemia (dated by TCRdb to the late 2010s). Looking at the study overall: A mean of roughly 3.2 ug of DNA, ranging from about 0.2 to 27.4 ug, was extracted from sorted CD4+ and CD8+ cells. An average of around 10 million reads for CD4+ cells and roughly 12 million reads for CD8+ cells was obtained from healthy donor samples. Summary of the overall study and its limitations: CD8+ Simpson's diversity did not differ significantly between patients and healthy controls (P=0.060). Roughly 30 CD8+ CDR3 sequences were found to be shared between patients and controls, but these sequences appeared to be highly expressed in patients and within the immunodominant clones of the patients.

In its sample, this clonotype was seen once. What antigen it recognizes has not been identified. Base-call qualities are not available, and no considerably larger clone is one nucleotide away. One read provides weak support. TCR repertoires of sorted CD4+ and CD8+ blood T cells from severe aplastic anemia patients and healthy subjects were deep-sequenced in the study. Ficoll-Paque density gradient centrifugation was used to isolate peripheral blood mononuclear cells. Before DNA extraction, CD4+ and CD8+ T cells were sorted by FACS or by magnetic beads. V lost 3 bases and J lost 7 bases; the stretch between them is 15 bases long. Looking up the germline V gene (reference sequence) yields CDR1 LNHDA and CDR2 SQIVND. The CDR3 holds 14 amino acids from the cysteine to the phenylalanine. Only the CDR3 part of the read is kept: 42 bases, read in frame from the first base. TCR beta VDJ combination and CDR3 sequence profiling used genomic DNA as the template. An Illumina HiSeq 2000 was the platform used for TCR repertoire sequencing. In the paper's pipeline: Repertoire assessment relied on Simpson's diversity index, CDR3 size and DJ length profiles, and TRBV/TRBJ rearrangement plots. The most abundant DNA sequence in the deep sequencing data was taken as the immunodominant clone. CDR3 amino acid sequences were checked for sharing across subjects and were also compared against the VDJdb database and published repertoires. TCRdb itself trimmed the public reads at Q25 with fastp, ran MiXCR and retained productive beta chains. Entries are consolidated by CDR3 protein sequence, retaining the most common genes and DNA. The V and J calls were determined by TCRdb, not by the authors. Recorded for this sample are around 230,000 distinct CDR3 sequences; under 65% of them occurred a single time. About 31% of the sample is held by the ten biggest clonotypes.

Sequencing was performed on sorted CD4+, CD8+, or CD8+CD57+ T cells (not recorded which) from PBMCs. The chain was built from TRBV19 and TRBJ1-2; a weak D assignment points to TRBD1 (6 bases agree). This clonotype was obtained from a human donor in good health. CDR3 protein: CASSIEGRGSGYTF. Here is the DNA: TGTGCCAGTAGTATTGAAGGCAGGGGTAGTGGCTACACCTTC.